The 9 T cell receptor beta chains in this list originate from one sample, sequenced in a study of cytomegalovirus exposure and HLA in healthy donors. PCR used 60 Vbeta primers and 13 Jbeta primers. Clones were sequenced by immunoSEQ multiplex PCR, and TCRdb holds only the in-frame ones, with some missing. Of 90,000 to 150,000 clones detected, 65% to 80% appear once; the ten largest clones hold 9.5% to 13%. Sequencing input: PBMCs. These receptor sequences come from a man between 40 and 49 years old in good health and CMV-seropositive.

This sequence joins TRBV5-1 and TRBJ2-5; the match to TRBD2 covers 16 bases. Germline loops: CDR1 SGHRS, CDR2 YFSETQ. Trimming cost V 3 bases and J 5 bases; bases outside gene matches: 16. CDR3 length equals 20 residues. The DNA of the CDR3 is TGCGCCAGCAGCTATCTCTCCTACAAGGGACTAGCGGGGGGGCGCGAGACCCAGTACTTC. Translation: CASSYLSYKGLAGGRETQYF.

This clone has just one count. The CDR3 DNA is TGTGCCAGCAGCGCCCAGCGGGGGGGCCTGGATACGCAGTATTTT. As protein: CASSAQRGGLDTQYF. The chain employs TRBV6-5 and TRBJ2-3; the match to TRBD2 covers 10 bases. Germline-derived CDR1 and CDR2 are MNHEY and SVGAGI. The CDR3 length is 15 residues. V lost 6 bases and J lost 6; bases outside the gene matches: 9.

The rearrangement uses TRBV5-1 and TRBJ1-2, with 9 bases matching TRBD1. This CDR3 is built from 17 residues. The trim removed 4 bases at V and 8 bases at J, leaving 18 bases unmatched. Looked up from germline, CDR1 is SGHRS and CDR2 is YFSETQ. The CDR3 reads CASSPQGPRTGAKGYTF. CDR3 sequence (DNA): TGCGCCAGCAGCCCGCAGGGACCAAGGACAGGGGCGAAGGGCTACACCTTC.

The count of this clone is one. The gene calls are TRBV27 and TRBJ2-5; no clear D. Trimming took 3 bases from V and 8 from J, leaving 19 bases between them. Germline CDR1 reads MNHEY; CDR2 reads SMNVEV (reference sequence). This CDR3 comprises 15 residues. This chain's CDR3 is CASSFGASPPETQYF. The CDR3 coding sequence is TGTGCCAGCAGTTTTGGAGCGAGCCCCCCCGAAACCCAGTACTTC.

V and J are TRBV6-1 and TRBJ2-5, with 13 nucleotides matching TRBD2. The CDR3 loop spans 16 amino acids. V gave up 4 bases and J gave up 3 bases; unmatched junction bases: 5. The germline V gene encodes CDR1 MNHNS and CDR2 SASEGT. The CDR3 region has the DNA TGTGCCAGCAGTGCGGGACTAGCGGGACGTAAAGAGACCCAGTACTTC. This codes for CASSAGLAGRKETQYF.

This clone was observed a single time. The chain recombines TRBV4-1 with TRBJ1-6; no clear D gene. The ends were cut back, 5 bases at V and 9 bases at J, with 11 bases in the middle. This CDR3 contains 13 residues. Germline V gene data show CDR1 as MGHRA and CDR2 as YSYEKL. The CDR3 here is CASSAGFASPLHF. The CDR3 DNA reads as TGCGCCAGCAGCGCTGGCTTCGCTTCACCCCTCCACTTT.

In regard to this clone: Mismatch with germline at one junction end may stem from a read error. The J gene is TRBJ2-4, the V gene TRBV18; D might be TRBD1 (5 bases). CDR3 length: 16 amino acids. CDR1 KGHSH and CDR2 LQKENI come from the germline V gene. The CDR3 DNA follows: TGTGCCAGCTCACCACGCCAGGGTGTTGGCAAAAACAGTCAGTACTTC. This translates into CASSPRQGVGKNSQYF. Drawing the rest from reference TRBV18 and TRBJ2-4, the complete variable domain is NAGVMQNPRHLVRRRGQEARLRCSPMKGHSHVYWYRQLPEEGLKFMVYLQKENIIDESGMPKERFSAEFPKEGPSILRIQQVVRGDSAAYFCASSPRQGVGKNSQYFGAGTRLSVL.

The V and J genes are TRBV6-5 and TRBJ2-5; 7 bases are a match to TRBD2. The length of the CDR3 is 15 residues. J lost 7 bases, V lost 8 bases, and 16 bases had no gene match. Per the germline V gene, CDR1 is MNHEY and CDR2 is SVGAGI. The CDR3 sequence: CASATDLAALGTQYF. The CDR3 DNA reads TGTGCCAGCGCGACAGATCTAGCGGCTCTCGGGACCCAGTACTTC.

This clone came up once. This chain joins TRBV28 and TRBJ2-7, with a weak D call TRBD2 (6 bases). Germline V gene lookup returns CDR1 MDHEN and CDR2 SYDVKM. The V end was cut by 6 bases, the J end by 2 bases, with 8 bases between. This CDR3 is 12 amino acids long. CDR3 sequence reads: CASSRGTYEQYF. The CDR3 coding sequence is TGTGCCAGCAGCCGGGGGACCTACGAGCAGTACTTC.